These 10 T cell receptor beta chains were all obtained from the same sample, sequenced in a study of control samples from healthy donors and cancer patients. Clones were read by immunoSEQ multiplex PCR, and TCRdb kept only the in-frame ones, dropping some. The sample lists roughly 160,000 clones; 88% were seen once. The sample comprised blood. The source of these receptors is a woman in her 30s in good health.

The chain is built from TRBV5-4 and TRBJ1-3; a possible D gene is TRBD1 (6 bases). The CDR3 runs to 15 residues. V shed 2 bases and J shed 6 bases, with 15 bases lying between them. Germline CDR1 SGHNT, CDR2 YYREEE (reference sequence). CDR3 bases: TGTGCCAGCAGCTTTAAGGGGGGCAGATCAAACACCATATATTTT. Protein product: CASSFKGGRSNTIYF.

This chain's CDR3 is CATSASSGVRGNEQFF. Here the CDR3 DNA reads TGTGCCACCAGTGCCTCCAGCGGGGTCAGGGGGAATGAGCAGTTCTTC. The rearrangement uses TRBV24-1 and TRBJ2-1; TRBD1 or TRBD2 may be the D gene (7 bases each). V was pared by 5 bases and J by 7 bases, with 20 bases between. CDR1 and CDR2 (germline): KGHDR, SFDVKD. This CDR3 spans 16 amino acids.

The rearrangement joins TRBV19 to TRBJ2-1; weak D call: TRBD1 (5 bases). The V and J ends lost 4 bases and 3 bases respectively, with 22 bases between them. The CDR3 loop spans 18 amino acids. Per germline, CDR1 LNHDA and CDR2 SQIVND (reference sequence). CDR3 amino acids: CASSTQGFKPPFYNEQFF. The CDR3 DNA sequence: TGTGCCAGTAGTACGCAGGGATTCAAGCCCCCCTTCTACAATGAGCAGTTCTTC.

CDR3 protein: CASSKPANTGELFF. The DNA for the CDR3 is TGTGCCAGCAGTAAGCCAGCAAACACCGGGGAGCTGTTTTTT. The rearrangement joins TRBV7-9 to TRBJ2-2; no clear D gene. With 6 bases removed from V and 2 bases from J, the gap between germline ends came to 10 bases. From germline, CDR1 is SEHNR and CDR2 FQNEAQ (reference sequence). The CDR3 extends over 14 amino acids. Supplemented by reference TRBV7-9 and TRBJ2-2, the full variable domain reads DTGVSQNPRHKITKRGQNVTFRCDPISEHNRLYWYRQTLGQGPEFLTYFQNEAQLEKSRLLSDRFSAERPKGSFSTLEIQRTEQGDSAMYLCASSKPANTGELFFGEGSRLTVL.

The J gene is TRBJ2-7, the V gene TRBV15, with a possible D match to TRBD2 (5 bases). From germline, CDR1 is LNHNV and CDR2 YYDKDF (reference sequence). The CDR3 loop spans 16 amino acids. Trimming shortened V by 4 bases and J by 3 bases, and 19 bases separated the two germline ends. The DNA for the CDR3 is TGTGCCACCAGCATAACGAGGGCGAGTCGGGTCTACGAGCAGTACTTC. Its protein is CATSITRASRVYEQYF.

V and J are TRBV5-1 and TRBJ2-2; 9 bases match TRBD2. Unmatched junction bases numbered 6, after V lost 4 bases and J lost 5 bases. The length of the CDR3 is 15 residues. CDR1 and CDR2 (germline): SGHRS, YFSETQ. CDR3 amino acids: CASSQGTSLTGELFF. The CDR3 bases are TGCGCCAGCAGCCAAGGGACTAGCTTAACCGGGGAGCTGTTTTTT.

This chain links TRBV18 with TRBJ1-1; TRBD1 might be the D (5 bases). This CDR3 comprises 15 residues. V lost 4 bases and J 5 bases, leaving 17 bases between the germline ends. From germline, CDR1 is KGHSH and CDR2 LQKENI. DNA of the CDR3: TGTGCCAGCTCACTACAGGCAGGGAAGGAGACTGAAGCTTTCTTT. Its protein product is CASSLQAGKETEAFF.

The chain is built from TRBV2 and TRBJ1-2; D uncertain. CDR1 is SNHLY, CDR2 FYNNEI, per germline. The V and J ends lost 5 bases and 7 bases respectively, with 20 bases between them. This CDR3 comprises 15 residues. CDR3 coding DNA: TGTGCCAGCAGTAAGCGGGCGGTTAGGCAGGTTGGCTACACCTTC. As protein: CASSKRAVRQVGYTF.

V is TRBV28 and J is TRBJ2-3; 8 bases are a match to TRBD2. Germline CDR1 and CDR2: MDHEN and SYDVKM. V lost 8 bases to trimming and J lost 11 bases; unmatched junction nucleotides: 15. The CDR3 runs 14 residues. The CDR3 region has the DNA TGTGCCAGCGGGACTAGTTCCCCGTGGCGGGGGCAGTATTTT. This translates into CASGTSSPWRGQYF.

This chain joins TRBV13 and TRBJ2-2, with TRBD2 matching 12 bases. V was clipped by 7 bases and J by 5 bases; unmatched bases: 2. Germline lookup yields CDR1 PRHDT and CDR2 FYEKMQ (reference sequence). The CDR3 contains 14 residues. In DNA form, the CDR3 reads TGTGCCAGCACAGGGACTAGCGGGACCGGGGAGCTGTTTTTT. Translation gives CASTGTSGTGELFF.